This T cell receptor beta chain originates from a study of blood T cell repertoires in COVID-19. This CDR3 is built from 13 residues. Germline CDR1 is SNHLY and CDR2 is FYNNEI. V gave up 7 bases and J gave up 1 base, with 10 bases separating them. This table comes from immunoSEQ multiplex PCR, and its TCRdb copy is limited to in-frame clones, with some not included. The sample carries 200,000 to 300,000 clones, approximately 86% recorded once. This clonotype was sampled from a woman aged 55-69 years who had recovered from COVID-19. The source material was peripheral blood. The chain is built from TRBV2 and TRBJ1-1; tentative D call: TRBD1 (5 bases). The CDR3, as DNA: TGTGCCAGCAAGAATGACAGGAACACTGAAGCTTTCTTT. Amino acids: CASKNDRNTEAFF. Supplemented by reference TRBV2 and TRBJ1-1, the full variable domain reads EPEVTQTPSHQVTQMGQEVILRCVPISNHLYFYWYRQILGQKVEFLVSFYNNEISEKSEIFDDQFSVERPDGSNFTLKIRSTKLEDSAMYFCASKNDRNTEAFFGQGTRLTVV.